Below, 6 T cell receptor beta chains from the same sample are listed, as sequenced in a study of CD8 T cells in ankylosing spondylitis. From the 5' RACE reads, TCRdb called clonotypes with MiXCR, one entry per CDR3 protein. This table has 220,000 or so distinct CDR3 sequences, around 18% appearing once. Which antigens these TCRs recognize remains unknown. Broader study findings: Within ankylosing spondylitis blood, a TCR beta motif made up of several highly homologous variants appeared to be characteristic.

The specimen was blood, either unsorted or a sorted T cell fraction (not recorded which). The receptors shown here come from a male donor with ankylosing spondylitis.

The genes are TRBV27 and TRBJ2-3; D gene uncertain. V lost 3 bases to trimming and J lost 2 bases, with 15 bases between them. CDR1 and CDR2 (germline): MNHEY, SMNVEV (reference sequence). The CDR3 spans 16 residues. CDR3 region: CASSFFASQHTDTQYF. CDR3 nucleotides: TGTGCCAGCAGTTTCTTTGCGTCCCAGCACACAGATACGCAGTATTTT.

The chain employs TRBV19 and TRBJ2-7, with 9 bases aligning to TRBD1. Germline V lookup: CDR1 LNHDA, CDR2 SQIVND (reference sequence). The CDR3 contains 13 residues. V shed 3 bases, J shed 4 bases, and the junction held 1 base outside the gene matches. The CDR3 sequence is CASSMGQGYEQYF. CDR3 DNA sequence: TGTGCCAGTAGTATGGGACAGGGTTACGAGCAGTACTTC. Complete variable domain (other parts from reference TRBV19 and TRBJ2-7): DGGITQSPKYLFRKEGQNVTLSCEQNLNHDAMYWYRQDPGQGLRLIYYSQIVNDFQKGDIAEGYSVSREKKESFPLTVTSAQKNPTAFYLCASSMGQGYEQYFGPGTRLTVT.

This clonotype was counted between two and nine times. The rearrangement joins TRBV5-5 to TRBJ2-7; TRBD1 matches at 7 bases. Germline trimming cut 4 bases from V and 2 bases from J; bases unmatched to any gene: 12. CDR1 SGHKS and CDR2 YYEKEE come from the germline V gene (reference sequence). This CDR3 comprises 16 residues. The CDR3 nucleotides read TGTGCCAGCAGCCTATACAAAGGACAGGCTACCTACGAGCAGTACTTC. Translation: CASSLYKGQATYEQYF.

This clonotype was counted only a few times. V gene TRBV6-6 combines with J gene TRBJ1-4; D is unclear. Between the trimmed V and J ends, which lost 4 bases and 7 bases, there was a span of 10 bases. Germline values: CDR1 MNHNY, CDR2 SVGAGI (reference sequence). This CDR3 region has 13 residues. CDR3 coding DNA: TGTGCCAGCAGTTTTTGGGGTCGTGAAAAACTGTTTTTT. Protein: CASSFWGREKLFF.

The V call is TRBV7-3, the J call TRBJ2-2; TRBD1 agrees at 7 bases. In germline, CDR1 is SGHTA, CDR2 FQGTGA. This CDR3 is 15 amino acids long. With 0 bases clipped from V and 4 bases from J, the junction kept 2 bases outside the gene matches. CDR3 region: CASSLTGQLTGELFF. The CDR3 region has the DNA TGTGCCAGCAGCTTAACGGGACAGCTCACCGGGGAGCTGTTTTTT.

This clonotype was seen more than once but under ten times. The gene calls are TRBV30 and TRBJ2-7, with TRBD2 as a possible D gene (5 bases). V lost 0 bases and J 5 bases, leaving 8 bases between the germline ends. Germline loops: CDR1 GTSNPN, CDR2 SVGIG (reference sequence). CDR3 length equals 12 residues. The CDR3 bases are TGTGCCTGGAGTGTCTCCGGGAACGAGCAGTACTTC. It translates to CAWSVSGNEQYF.